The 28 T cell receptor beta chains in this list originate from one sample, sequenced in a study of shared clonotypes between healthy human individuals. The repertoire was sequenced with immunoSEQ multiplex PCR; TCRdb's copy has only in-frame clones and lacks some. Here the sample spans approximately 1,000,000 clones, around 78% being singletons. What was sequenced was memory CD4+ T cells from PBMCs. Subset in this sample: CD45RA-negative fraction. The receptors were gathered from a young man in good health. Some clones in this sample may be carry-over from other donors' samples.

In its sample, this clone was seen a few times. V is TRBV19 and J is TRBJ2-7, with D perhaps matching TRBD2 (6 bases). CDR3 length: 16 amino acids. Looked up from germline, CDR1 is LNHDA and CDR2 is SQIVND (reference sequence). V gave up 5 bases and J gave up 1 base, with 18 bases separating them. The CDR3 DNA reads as TGTGCCAGTAGTGAAGTAGCGGAACTAAATTCCTACGAGCAGTACTTC. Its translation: CASSEVAELNSYEQYF. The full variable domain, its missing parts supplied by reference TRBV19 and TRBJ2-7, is DGGITQSPKYLFRKEGQNVTLSCEQNLNHDAMYWYRQDPGQGLRLIYYSQIVNDFQKGDIAEGYSVSREKKESFPLTVTSAQKNPTAFYLCASSEVAELNSYEQYFGPGTRLTVT.

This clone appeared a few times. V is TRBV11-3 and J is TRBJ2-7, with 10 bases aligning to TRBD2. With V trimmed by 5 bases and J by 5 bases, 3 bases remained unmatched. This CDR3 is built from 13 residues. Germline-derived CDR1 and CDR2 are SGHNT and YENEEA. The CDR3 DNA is TGTGCCAGCAGCCCCGGGACTAGCGACGAGCAGTACTTC. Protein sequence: CASSPGTSDEQYF.

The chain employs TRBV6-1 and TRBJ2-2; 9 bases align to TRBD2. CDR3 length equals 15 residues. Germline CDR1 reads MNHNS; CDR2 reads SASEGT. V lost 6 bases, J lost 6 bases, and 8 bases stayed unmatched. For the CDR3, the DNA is TGTGCCAGCAGAGTTAGCGGGAGCGGGGCCGGGGAGCTGTTTTTT. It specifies CASRVSGSGAGELFF.

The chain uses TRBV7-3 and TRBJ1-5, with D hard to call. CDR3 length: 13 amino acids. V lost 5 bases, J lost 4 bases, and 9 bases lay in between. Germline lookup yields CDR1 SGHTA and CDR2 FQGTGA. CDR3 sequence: CASSEQANQPQHF. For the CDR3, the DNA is TGTGCCAGCAGCGAGCAGGCTAATCAGCCCCAGCATTTT.

As DNA, the CDR3 is TGTGCCAGCAGTGTGTCCGGGACAGGGGACTACGAGCAGTACTTC. The encoded protein is CASSVSGTGDYEQYF. J is TRBJ2-7 and V is TRBV25-1; TRBD1 matches at 10 bases. Looked up from germline, CDR1 is MGHDK and CDR2 is SYGVNS. The trim removed 4 bases at V and 3 bases at J, leaving 6 bases unmatched. The CDR3 contains 15 residues.

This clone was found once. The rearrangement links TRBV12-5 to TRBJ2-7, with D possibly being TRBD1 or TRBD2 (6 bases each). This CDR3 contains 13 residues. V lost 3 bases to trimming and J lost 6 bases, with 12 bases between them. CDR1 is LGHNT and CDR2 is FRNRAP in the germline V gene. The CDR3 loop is CASGFPEGGEQYF. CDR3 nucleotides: TGTGCTAGTGGTTTCCCCGAGGGGGGCGAGCAGTACTTC.

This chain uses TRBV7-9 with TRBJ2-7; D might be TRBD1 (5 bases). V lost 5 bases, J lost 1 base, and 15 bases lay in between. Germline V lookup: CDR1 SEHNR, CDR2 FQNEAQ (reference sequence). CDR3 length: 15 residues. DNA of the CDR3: TGTGCCAGCAGCCCATATCAGGGTAATTCCTACGAGCAGTACTTC. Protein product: CASSPYQGNSYEQYF.

The DNA for the CDR3 is TGTGCCTGGAGTGTACTAGCGGGAGCCTCCACAGATACGCAGTATTTT. It yields the protein CAWSVLAGASTDTQYF. This rearrangement joins TRBV30 to TRBJ2-3; 11 nucleotides align to TRBD2. In germline, CDR1 is GTSNPN, CDR2 SVGIG (reference sequence). The CDR3 spans 16 residues. The V and J ends lost 0 bases and 2 bases, in that order; junction bases with no gene match: 4.

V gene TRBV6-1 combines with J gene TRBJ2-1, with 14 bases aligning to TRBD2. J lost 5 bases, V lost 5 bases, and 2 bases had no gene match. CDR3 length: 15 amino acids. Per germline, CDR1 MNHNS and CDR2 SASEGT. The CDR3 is CASSKGLAGDNEQFF. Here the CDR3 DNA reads TGTGCCAGCAGTAAGGGACTAGCGGGAGACAATGAGCAGTTCTTC.

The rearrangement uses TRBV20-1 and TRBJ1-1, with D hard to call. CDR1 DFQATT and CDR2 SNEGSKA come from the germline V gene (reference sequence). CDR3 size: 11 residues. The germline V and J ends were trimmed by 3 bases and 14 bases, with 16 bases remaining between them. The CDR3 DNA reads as TGCAGTGCTAGCTCCGGGAACGGCGAGTTCTTT. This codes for CSASSGNGEFF.

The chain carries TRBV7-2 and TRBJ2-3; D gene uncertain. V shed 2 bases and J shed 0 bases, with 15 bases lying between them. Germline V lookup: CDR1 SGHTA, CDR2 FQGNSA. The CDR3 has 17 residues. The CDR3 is CASSLWFSYSSTDTQYF. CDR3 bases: TGTGCCAGCAGCTTATGGTTTTCCTACTCCAGCACAGATACGCAGTATTTT.

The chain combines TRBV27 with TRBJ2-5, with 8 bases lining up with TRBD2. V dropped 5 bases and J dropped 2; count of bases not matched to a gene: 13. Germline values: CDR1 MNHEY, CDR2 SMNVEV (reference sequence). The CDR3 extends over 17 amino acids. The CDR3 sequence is CASSQAGLGTRQETQYF. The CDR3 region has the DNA TGTGCCAGCAGTCAAGCCGGACTCGGGACTAGACAAGAGACCCAGTACTTC.

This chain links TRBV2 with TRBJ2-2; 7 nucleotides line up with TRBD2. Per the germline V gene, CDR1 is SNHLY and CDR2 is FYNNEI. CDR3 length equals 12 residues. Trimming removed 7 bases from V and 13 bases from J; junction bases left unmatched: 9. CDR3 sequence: CASIGEGGGLFF. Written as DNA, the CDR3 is TGTGCCAGCATAGGGGAGGGTGGAGGGCTGTTTTTT.

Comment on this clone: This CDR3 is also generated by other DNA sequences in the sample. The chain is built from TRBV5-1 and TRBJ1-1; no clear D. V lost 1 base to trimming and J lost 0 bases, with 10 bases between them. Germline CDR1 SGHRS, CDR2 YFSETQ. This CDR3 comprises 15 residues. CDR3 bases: TGCGCCAGCAGCTTGTCATCGGCCTTGAACACTGAAGCTTTCTTT. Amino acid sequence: CASSLSSALNTEAFF.

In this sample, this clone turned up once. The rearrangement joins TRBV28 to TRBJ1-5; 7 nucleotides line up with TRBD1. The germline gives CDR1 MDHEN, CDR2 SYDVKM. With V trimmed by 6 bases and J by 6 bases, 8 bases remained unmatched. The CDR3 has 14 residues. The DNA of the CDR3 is TGTGCCAGCAGGTCCCGGGACAGAGGTCAGCCCCAGCATTTT. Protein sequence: CASRSRDRGQPQHF.

The CDR3 DNA follows: TGTGCCAGCAGCACCTTTGGAGACACCGGGGAGCTGTTTTTT. It is translated as CASSTFGDTGELFF. The chain uses TRBV7-7 and TRBJ2-2, with D unresolved. Trimming pared 5 bases from V and 3 bases from J, leaving 10 bases between. Germline V lookup: CDR1 SSHAT, CDR2 FNYEAQ (reference sequence). The CDR3 covers 14 residues.

The CDR3 region has the DNA TGTGCCAGCAGCCCGTCATCCGGGAATCTGGATGAGCAGTTCTTC. Protein sequence: CASSPSSGNLDEQFF. V gene TRBV7-8 combines with J gene TRBJ2-1, with D tentatively TRBD2 (5 bases). From germline, CDR1 is SGHVS and CDR2 FQNEAQ. The CDR3 is 15 residues long. Trimming shortened V by 5 bases and J by 8 bases, and 19 bases separated the two germline ends.

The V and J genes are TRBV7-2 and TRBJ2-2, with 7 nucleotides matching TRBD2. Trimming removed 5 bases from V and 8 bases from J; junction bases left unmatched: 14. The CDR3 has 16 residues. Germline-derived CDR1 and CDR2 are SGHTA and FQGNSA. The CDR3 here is CASSPTLTSRTGELFF. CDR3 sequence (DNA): TGTGCCAGCAGCCCGACCCTGACTAGCCGGACAGGGGAGCTGTTTTTT.

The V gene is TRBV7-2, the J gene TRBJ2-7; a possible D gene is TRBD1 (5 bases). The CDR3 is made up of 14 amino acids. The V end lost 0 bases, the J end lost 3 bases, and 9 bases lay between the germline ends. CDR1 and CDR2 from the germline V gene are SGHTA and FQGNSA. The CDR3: CASSLALQGYEQYF. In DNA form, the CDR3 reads TGTGCCAGCAGCTTAGCGCTCCAGGGCTACGAGCAGTACTTC.

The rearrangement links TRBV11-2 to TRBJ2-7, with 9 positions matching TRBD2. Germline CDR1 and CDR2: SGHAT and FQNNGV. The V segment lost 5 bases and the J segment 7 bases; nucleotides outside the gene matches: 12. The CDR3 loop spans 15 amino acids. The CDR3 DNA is TGTGCCAGCAGCCCAGCCGCTAGCGGGATTGGGGAGCAGTACTTC. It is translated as CASSPAASGIGEQYF.

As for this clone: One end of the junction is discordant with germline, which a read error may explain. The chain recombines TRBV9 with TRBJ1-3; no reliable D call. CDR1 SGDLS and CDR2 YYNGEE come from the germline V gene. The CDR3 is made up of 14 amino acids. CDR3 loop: CTSSLTGFGNTIYF. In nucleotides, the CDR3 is TGTACCAGCAGTCTTACGGGGTTTGGAAACACCATATATTTT.

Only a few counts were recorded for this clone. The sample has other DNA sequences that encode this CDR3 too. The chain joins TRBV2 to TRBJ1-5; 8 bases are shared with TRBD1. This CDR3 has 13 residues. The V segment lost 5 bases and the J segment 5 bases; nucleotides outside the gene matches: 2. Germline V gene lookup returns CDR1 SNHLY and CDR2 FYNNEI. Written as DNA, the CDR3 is TGTGCCAGCAGTTTGGACAGGGATCAGCCCCAGCATTTT. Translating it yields CASSLDRDQPQHF. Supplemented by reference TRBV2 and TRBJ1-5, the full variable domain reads EPEVTQTPSHQVTQMGQEVILRCVPISNHLYFYWYRQILGQKVEFLVSFYNNEISEKSEIFDDQFSVERPDGSNFTLKIRSTKLEDSAMYFCASSLDRDQPQHFGDGTRLSIL.

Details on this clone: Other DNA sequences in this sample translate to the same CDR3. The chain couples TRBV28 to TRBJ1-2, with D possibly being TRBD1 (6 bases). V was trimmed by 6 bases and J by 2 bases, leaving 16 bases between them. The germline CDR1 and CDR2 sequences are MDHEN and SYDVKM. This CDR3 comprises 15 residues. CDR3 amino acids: CASSTQGRANYGYTF. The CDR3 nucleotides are TGTGCCAGCAGCACACAGGGTCGAGCCAACTATGGCTACACCTTC.

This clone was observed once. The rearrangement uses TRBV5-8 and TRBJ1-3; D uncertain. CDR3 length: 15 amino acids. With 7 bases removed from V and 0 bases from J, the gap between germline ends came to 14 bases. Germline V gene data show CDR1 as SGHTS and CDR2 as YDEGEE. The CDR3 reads CASQFAGNSGNTIYF. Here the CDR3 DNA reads TGTGCCAGCCAATTTGCAGGAAACTCTGGAAACACCATATATTTT.

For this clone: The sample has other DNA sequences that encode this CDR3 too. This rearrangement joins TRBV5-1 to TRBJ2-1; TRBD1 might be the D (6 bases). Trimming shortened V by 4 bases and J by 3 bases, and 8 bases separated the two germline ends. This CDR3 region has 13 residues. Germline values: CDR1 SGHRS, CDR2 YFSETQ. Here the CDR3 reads CASSPDSYNEQFF. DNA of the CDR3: TGCGCCAGCAGCCCGGACAGCTACAATGAGCAGTTCTTC. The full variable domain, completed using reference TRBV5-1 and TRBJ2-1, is KAGVTQTPRYLIKTRGQQVTLSCSPISGHRSVSWYQQTPGQGLQFLFEYFSETQRNKGNFPGRFSGRQFSNSRSEMNVSTLELGDSALYLCASSPDSYNEQFFGPGTRLTVL.

The DNA of the CDR3 is TGTGCCAGCAGCTTACGGTCTAGCGGGAGAGTCGATGAGCAGTTCTTC. Protein product: CASSLRSSGRVDEQFF. This chain links TRBV7-9 with TRBJ2-1; 10 bases are shared with TRBD2. Unmatched junction bases numbered 9, after V lost 2 bases and J lost 8 bases. Germline CDR1 reads SEHNR; CDR2 reads FQNEAQ (reference sequence). The CDR3 consists of 16 residues.

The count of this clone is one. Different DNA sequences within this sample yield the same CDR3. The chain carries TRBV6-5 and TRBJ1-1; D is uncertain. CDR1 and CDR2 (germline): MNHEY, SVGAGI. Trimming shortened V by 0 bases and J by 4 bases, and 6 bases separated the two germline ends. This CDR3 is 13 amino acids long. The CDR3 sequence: CASSYSGTTEAFF. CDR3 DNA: TGTGCCAGCAGTTACTCTGGTACCACTGAAGCTTTCTTT.

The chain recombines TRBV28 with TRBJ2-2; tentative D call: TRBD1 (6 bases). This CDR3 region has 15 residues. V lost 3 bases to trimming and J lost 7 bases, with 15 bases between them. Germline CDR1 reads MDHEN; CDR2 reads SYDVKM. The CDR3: CASSFPYREGGELFF. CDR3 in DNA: TGTGCCAGCAGTTTTCCCTACAGGGAAGGCGGGGAGCTGTTTTTT.